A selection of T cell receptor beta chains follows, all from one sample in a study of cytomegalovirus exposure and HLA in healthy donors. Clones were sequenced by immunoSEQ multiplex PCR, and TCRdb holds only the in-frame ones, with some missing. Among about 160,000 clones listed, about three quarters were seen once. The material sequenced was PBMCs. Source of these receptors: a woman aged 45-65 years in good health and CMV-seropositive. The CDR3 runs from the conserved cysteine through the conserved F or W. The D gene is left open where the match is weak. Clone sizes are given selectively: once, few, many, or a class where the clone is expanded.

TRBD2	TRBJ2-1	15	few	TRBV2	TGTGCCAGCAGTGACGCGGGAGGGGGCTACAATGAGCAGTTCTTC	CASSDAGGGYNEQFF
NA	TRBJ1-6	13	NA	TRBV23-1	TGCGCCAGCAGTGACACTGGCGAATTTGCCCTCCACTTT	CASSDTGEFALHF
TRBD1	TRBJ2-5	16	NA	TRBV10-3	TGTGCCATCAGTGAGTCCGCCCAGGGGGCTGGGGAGACCCAGTACTTC	CAISESAQGAGETQYF
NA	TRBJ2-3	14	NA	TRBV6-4	TGTGCCAGCAGTGCCGGGACTAGCACAGATACGCAGTATTTT	CASSAGTSTDTQYF
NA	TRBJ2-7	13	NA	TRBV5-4	TGTGCCAGCGGGATAAGGGGCGCCTACGAGCAGTACTTC	CASGIRGAYEQYF
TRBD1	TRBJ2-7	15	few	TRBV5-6	TGTGCCAGCACCCCTCCTGCAGACAGGGCCTACGAGCAGTACTTC	CASTPPADRAYEQYF
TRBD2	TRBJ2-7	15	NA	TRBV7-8	TGTGCCAGCAGCTCCCGGATAGCGGGGCTCTACGAGCAGTACTTC	CASSSRIAGLYEQYF
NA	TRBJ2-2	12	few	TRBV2	TGTGCCAGGGGACTGAACACCGGGGAGCTGTTTTTT	CARGLNTGELFF
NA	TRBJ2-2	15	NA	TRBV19	TGTGCCAGTAGCCCGGACGGCCGGGGCACCGGGGAGCTGTTTTTT	CASSPDGRGTGELFF
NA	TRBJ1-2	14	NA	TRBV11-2	TGTGCCAGCAGCTTATCCGGACTAGGCTATGGCTACACCTTC	CASSLSGLGYGYTF
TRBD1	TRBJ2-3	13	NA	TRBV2	TGTGCCAGCAGTGCCTTGACAGGGGCTCCACACCTCTTT	CASSALTGAPHLF
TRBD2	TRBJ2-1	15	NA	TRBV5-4	TGTGCCAGCAGCTTGGTAGCGGGTGGAGGTAATGAGCAGTTCTTC	CASSLVAGGGNEQFF
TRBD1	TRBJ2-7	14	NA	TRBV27	TGTGCCAGCAGACACCGGACAGGGGTATACGAGCAGTACTTC	CASRHRTGVYEQYF
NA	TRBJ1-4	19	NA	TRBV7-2	TGTGCCAGCAGCTTAGGAGCGAGGGTACCGGCCCGCAGAAATGAAAAACTGTTTTTT	CASSLGARVPARRNEKLFF
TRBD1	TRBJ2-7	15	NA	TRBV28	TGTGCCAGCAGCTATACGAAGACAGGGGCCTCCGAGCAGTACTTC	CASSYTKTGASEQYF
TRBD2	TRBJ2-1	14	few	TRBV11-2	TGTGCCAGCAGCAAGGGACTAGCGGGGAATGAGCAGTTCTTC	CASSKGLAGNEQFF
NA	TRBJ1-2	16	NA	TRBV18	TGTGCCAGCTCACTACAGGGCTCAGGGAACCCCTATGGCTACACCTTC	CASSLQGSGNPYGYTF
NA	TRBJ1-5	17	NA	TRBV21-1	TGTGCCAGCAGCAAATGTAAGCCGGGACAGACCAATCAGCCCCAGCATTTT	CASSKCKPGQTNQPQHF
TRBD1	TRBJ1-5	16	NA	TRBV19	TGTGCCAGTAGTGGTAGACAGGGACTTATAGGTCAGCCCCAGCATTTT	CASSGRQGLIGQPQHF
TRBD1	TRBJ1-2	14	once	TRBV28	TGTGCCAGCAGTGCCGGGACAGGGGATTATGGCTACACCTTC	CASSAGTGDYGYTF
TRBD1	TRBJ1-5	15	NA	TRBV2	TGTGCCAGCAGTGACGGGCAGGGGGCAGGTCAGCCCCAGCATTTT	CASSDGQGAGQPQHF
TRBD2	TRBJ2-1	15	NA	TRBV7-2	TGTGCCAGCAGCTTCAGCGGGGGGGCAGGGAATGAGCAGTTCTTC	CASSFSGGAGNEQFF
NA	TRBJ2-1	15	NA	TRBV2	TGTGCCAGCAGTGTTACTATCGCGACTTACAATGAGCAGTTCTTC	CASSVTIATYNEQFF
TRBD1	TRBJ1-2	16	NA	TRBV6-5	TGTGCCAGCAGTTACACCCCACAGGGGGGATTCTATGGCTACACCTTC	CASSYTPQGGFYGYTF
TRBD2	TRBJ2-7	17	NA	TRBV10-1	TGCGCCAGCAGTGCGGGGGCCGGACTAGCGGGGACCTACGAGCAGTACTTC	CASSAGAGLAGTYEQYF
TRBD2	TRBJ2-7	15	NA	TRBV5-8	TGTGCCAGCAGCTTGAGCACTCGGGGGGGCTACGAGCAGTACTTC	CASSLSTRGGYEQYF
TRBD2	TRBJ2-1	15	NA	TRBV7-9	TGTGCCAGCAGCTCCGTGGCGGGAGGGAGCAATGAGCAGTTCTTC	CASSSVAGGSNEQFF
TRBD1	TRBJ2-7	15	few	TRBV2	TGTGCCAGCAGTGAGATGGGACAGGGGACGGACGAGCAGTACTTC	CASSEMGQGTDEQYF
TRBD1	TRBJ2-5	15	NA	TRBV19	TGTGCCAGTAGTCCGGACAGGGGGCGAGGGAAGACCCAGTACTTC	CASSPDRGRGKTQYF
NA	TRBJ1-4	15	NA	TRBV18	TGTGCCAGCTCACTACTACCGATCCTTAATGAAAAACTGTTTTTT	CASSLLPILNEKLFF
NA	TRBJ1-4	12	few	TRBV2	TGTGCCAGCACCACGAGGGAGGGGAGACTGTTTTTT	CASTTREGRLFF
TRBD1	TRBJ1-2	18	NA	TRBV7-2	TGTGCCAGCAGCTCCCTCCCGGGGGGGACAGGGAGAAACTATGGCTACACCTTC	CASSSLPGGTGRNYGYTF
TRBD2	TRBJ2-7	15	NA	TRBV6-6	TGTGCCAGCAGCCGGTCGAGCGGGAGTGGCTACGAGCAGTACTTC	CASSRSSGSGYEQYF
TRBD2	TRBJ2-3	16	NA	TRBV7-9	TGTGCCAGCAGCCCCCCTGAGCGGGAGGGCACAGATACGCAGTATTTT	CASSPPEREGTDTQYF
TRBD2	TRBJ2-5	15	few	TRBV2	TGTGCCAGTGGGATCGGGGGGGTGGGCCAAGGAACCCAGTACTTC	CASGIGGVGQGTQYF
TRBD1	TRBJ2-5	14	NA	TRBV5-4	TGTGCCAGCAGCCAGGACAGGGGGCGGGAGACCCAGTACTTC	CASSQDRGRETQYF
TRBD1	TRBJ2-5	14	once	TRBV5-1	TGCGCCAGCAGATTACAGGGGGGCCAAGAGACCCAGTACTTC	CASRLQGGQETQYF
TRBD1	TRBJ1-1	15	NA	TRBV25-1	TGTGCCAGCAGTGATTCCGGGACAGGGAACACTGAAGCTTTCTTT	CASSDSGTGNTEAFF
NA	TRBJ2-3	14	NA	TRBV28	TGTGCCAGCAGTCTTGAGGGAAGCACAGATACGCAGTATTTT	CASSLEGSTDTQYF
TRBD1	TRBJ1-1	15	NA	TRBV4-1	TGCGCCAGCAGCCAGGGACAGGGAAGGAACACTGAAGCTTTCTTT	CASSQGQGRNTEAFF
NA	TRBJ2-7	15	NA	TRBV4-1	TGCGCCAGCAGCCAAGAGCCCACAGGGACCTACGAGCAGTACTTC	CASSQEPTGTYEQYF
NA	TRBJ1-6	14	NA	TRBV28	TGTGCCAGCAGCCCAACATCCCTTGATTCACCCCTCCACTTT	CASSPTSLDSPLHF
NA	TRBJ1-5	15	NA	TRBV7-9	TGTGCCAGCAGCTTAGGAACAGTTAGCCAGGGGCCCCAGCATTTT	CASSLGTVSQGPQHF
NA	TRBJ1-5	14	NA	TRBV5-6	TGTGCCAGCAGCCCCCGGGGGTATAATCAGCCCCAGCATTTT	CASSPRGYNQPQHF
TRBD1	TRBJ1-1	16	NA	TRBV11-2	TGTGCCAGCAGCCATGGACAGGGGGTTAGGAACACTGAAGCTTTCTTT	CASSHGQGVRNTEAFF
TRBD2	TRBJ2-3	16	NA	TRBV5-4	TGTGCCAGCAGCTTGAGGCTAGCGGGGGCAGCAGATACGCAGTATTTT	CASSLRLAGAADTQYF
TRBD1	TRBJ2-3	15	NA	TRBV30	TGTGCCTGGAGTACCGGGACAGGGACGGTAGATACGCAGTATTTT	CAWSTGTGTVDTQYF
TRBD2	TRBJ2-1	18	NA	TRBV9	TGTGCCAGCAGCGTAGCTACTGGGGTAGCGGGGGGCTACAATGAGCAGTTCTTC	CASSVATGVAGGYNEQFF
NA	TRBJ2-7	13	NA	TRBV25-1	TGTGCCAGCAGTGGGTTGCAGACCTACGAGCAGTACTTC	CASSGLQTYEQYF
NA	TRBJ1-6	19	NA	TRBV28	TGTGCCAGCAACGTAAACAGGGTTAATATGGATAGTTATAATTCACCCCTCCACTTT	CASNVNRVNMDSYNSPLHF
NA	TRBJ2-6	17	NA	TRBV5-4	TGTGCCAGCAGCTTGGGGGGTGGGGGCTCCGGGGCCAACGTCCTGACTTTC	CASSLGGGGSGANVLTF